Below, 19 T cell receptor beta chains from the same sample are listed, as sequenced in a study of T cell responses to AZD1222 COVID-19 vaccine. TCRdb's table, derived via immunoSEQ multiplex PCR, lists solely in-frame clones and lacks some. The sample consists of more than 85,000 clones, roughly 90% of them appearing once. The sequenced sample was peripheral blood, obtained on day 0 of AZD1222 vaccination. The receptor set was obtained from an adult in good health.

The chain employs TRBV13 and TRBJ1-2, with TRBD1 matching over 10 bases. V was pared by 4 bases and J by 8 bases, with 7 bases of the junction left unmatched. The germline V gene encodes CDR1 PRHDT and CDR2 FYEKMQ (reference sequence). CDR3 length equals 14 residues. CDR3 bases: TGTGCCAGCAGCTCGCCCCGGGACAGGGGCGGCTACACCTTC. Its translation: CASSSPRDRGGYTF.

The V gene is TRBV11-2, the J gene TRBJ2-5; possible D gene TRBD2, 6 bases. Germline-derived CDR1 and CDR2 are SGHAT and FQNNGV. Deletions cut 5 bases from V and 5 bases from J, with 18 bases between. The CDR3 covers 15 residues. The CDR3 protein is CASSPRREWSETQYF. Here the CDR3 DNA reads TGTGCCAGCAGCCCTAGGAGGGAGTGGAGCGAGACCCAGTACTTC.

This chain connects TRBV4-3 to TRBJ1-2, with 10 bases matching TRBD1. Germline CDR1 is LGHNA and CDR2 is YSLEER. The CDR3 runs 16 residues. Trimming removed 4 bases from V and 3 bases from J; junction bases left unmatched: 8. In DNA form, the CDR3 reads TGCGCCAGCAGCCGTCTTGGGGGACAGGGGTACTATGGCTACACCTTC. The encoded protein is CASSRLGGQGYYGYTF.

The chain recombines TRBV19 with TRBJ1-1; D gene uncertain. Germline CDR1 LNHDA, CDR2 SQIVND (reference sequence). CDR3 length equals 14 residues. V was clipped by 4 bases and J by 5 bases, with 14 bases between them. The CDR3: CASSTNSGRTEAFF. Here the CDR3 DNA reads TGTGCCAGTAGTACCAACAGTGGGCGTACTGAAGCTTTCTTT. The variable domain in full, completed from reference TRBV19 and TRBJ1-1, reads DGGITQSPKYLFRKEGQNVTLSCEQNLNHDAMYWYRQDPGQGLRLIYYSQIVNDFQKGDIAEGYSVSREKKESFPLTVTSAQKNPTAFYLCASSTNSGRTEAFFGQGTRLTVV.

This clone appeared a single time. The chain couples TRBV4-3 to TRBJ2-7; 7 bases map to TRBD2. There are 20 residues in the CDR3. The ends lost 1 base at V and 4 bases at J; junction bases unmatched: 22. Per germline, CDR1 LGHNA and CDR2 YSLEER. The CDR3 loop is CASSQGFRSREEPGVYEQYF. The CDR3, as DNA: TGCGCCAGCAGCCAAGGTTTTAGGTCCCGGGAGGAGCCGGGGGTTTACGAGCAGTACTTC.

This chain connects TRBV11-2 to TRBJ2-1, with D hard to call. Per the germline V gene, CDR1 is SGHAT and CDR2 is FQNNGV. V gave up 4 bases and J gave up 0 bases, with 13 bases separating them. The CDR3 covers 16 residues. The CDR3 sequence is CASSSPYRSSYNEQFF. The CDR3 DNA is TGTGCCAGCAGCTCGCCGTACCGGAGCTCCTACAATGAGCAGTTCTTC.

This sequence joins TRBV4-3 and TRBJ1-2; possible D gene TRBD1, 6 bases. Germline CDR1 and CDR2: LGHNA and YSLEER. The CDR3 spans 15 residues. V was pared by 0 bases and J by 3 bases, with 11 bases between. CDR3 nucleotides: TGCGCCAGCAGCCAAGATCGAGGGGGAGACTATGGCTACACCTTC. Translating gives CASSQDRGGDYGYTF.

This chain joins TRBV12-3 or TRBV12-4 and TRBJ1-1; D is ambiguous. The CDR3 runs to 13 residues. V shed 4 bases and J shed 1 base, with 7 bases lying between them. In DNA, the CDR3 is TGTGCCAGCAGTTCACGGCGGAACACTGAAGCTTTCTTT. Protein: CASSSRRNTEAFF.

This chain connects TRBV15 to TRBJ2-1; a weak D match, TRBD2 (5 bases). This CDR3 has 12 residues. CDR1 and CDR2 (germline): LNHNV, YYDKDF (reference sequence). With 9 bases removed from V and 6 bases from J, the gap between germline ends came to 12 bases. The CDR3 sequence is CATIRDPNEQFF. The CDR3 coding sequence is TGTGCCACGATCCGGGATCCCAATGAGCAGTTCTTC.

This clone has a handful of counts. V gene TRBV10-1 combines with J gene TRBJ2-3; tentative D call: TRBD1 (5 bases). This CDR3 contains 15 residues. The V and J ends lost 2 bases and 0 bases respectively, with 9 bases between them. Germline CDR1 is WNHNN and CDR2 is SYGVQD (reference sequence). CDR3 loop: CASSEGAESTDTQYF. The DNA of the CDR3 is TGCGCCAGCAGTGAGGGGGCAGAAAGCACAGATACGCAGTATTTT.

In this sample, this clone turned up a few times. CDR3 sequence (DNA): TGTGCCAGTAGTATACTAACAGGGGGCTCCGGTGAAGCTTTCTTT. The encoded protein is CASSILTGGSGEAFF. The chain has TRBV19 and TRBJ1-1, with 9 bases identical to TRBD1. Germline CDR1 and CDR2: LNHDA and SQIVND (reference sequence). After removal of 2 bases from V and 7 bases from J, the junction contained 8 bases not matched to a gene. The CDR3 spans 15 residues.

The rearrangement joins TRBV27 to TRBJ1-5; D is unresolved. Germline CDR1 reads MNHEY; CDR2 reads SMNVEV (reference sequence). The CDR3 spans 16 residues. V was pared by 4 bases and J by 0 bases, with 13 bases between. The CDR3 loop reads CASSSLTSYSNQPQHF. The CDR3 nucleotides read TGTGCCAGCAGTTCCCTGACAAGTTATAGCAATCAGCCCCAGCATTTT.

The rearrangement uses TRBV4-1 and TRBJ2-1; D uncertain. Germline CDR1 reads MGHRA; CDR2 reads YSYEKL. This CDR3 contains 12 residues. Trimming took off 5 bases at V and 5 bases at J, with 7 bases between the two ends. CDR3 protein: CASSGPNNEQFF. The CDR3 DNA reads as TGCGCCAGCAGCGGTCCAAACAATGAGCAGTTCTTC.

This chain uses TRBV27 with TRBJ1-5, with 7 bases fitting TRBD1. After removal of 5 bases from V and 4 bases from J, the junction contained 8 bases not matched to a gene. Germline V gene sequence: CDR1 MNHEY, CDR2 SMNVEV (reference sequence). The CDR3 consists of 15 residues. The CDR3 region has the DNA TGTGCCAGCAGTCCTGGGACAGAAGATAATCAGCCCCAGCATTTT. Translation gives CASSPGTEDNQPQHF.

As DNA, the CDR3 is TGTGCCAGCAGCGTAGAGGGGCCCCACACCGGGGAGCTGTTTTTT. Encoded protein: CASSVEGPHTGELFF. This chain connects TRBV9 to TRBJ2-2; maybe TRBD1 (5 bases). Per the germline V gene, CDR1 is SGDLS and CDR2 is YYNGEE. There are 15 residues in the CDR3. Between the trimmed V and J ends, which lost 0 bases and 3 bases, there was a span of 9 bases.

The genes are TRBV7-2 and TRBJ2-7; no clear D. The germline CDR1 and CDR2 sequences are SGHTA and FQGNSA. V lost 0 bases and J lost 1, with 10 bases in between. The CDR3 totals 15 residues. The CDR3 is CASSLARGLSYEQYF. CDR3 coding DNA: TGTGCCAGCAGCTTAGCTAGAGGTTTGTCCTACGAGCAGTACTTC. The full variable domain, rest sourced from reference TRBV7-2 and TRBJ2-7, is GAGVSQSPSNKVTEKGKDVELRCDPISGHTALYWYRQSLGQGLEFLIYFQGNSAPDKSGLPSDRFSAERTGGSVSTLTIQRTQQEDSAVYLCASSLARGLSYEQYFGPGTRLTVT.

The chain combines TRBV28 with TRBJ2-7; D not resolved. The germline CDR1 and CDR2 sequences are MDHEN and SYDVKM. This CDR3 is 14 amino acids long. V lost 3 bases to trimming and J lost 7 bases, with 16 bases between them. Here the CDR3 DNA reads TGTGCCAGCAGTTTGGCGGCTTCTCCCAGGGAGCAGTACTTC. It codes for CASSLAASPREQYF. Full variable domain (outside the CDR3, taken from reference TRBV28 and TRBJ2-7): DVKVTQSSRYLVKRTGEKVFLECVQDMDHENMFWYRQDPGLGLRLIYFSYDVKMKEKGDIPEGYSVSREKKERFSLILESASTNQTSMYLCASSLAASPREQYFGPGTRLTVT.

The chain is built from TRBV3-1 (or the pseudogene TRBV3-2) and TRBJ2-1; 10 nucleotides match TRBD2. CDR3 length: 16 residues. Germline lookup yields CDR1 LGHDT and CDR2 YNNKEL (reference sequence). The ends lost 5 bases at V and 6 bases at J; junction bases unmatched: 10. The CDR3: CASSSHSSGSSNEQFF. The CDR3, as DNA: TGTGCCAGCAGCTCCCACTCTAGCGGGAGCAGCAATGAGCAGTTCTTC.

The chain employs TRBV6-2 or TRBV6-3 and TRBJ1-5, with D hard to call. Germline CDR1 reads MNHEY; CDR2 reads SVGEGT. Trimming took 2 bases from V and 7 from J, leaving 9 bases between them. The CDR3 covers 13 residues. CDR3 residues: CASSYDPHQPQHF. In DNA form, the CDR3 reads TGTGCCAGCAGTTACGACCCCCACCAGCCCCAGCATTTT.